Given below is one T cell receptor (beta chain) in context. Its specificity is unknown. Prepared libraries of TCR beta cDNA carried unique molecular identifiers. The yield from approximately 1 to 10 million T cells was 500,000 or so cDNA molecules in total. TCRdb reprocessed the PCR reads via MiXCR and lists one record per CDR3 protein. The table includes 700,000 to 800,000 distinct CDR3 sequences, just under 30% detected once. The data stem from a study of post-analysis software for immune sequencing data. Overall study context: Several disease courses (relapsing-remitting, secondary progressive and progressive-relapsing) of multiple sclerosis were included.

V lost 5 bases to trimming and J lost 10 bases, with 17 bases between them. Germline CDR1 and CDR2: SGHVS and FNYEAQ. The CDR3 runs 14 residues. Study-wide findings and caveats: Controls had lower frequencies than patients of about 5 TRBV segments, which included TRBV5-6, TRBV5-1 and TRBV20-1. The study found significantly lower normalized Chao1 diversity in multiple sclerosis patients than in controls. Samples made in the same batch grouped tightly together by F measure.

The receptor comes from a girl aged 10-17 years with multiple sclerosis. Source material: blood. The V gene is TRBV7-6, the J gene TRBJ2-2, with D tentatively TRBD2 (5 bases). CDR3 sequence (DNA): TGTGCCAGCAGCGGAAGCTACGCGGGCGAGGAGCTGTTTTTT. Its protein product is CASSGSYAGEELFF.